Detailed here is one T cell receptor (beta chain). The target antigen is unknown. The sample originates from a study of T cells after yellow fever vaccination. Study outcomes and limitations: Peak timing came faster in the weaker secondary response, day 5 versus 15.

TCRdb re-called the 5' RACE reads through MiXCR, storing one row per CDR3 protein. The sample lists 620,000 or so distinct CDR3 sequences; about 15% were seen once. V dropped 5 bases and J dropped 9; count of bases not matched to a gene: 7. The CDR3 spans 14 residues. The V gene's germline CDR1 is SEHNR and CDR2 FQNEAQ (reference sequence). Sequenced material: PBMCs, taken less than 6 days after the first yellow fever vaccination. The sequence was collected from a young man who received the YFV17D yellow fever vaccine. This sequence joins TRBV7-9 and TRBJ1-6, with 7 bases matching TRBD1. CDR3 nucleotides: TGTGCCAGCAGCAGACAGGGCCTCCGTTCACCCCTCCACTTT. It translates to CASSRQGLRSPLHF.